This TCR beta chain stems from a study of cytomegalovirus exposure and HLA in healthy donors (dated by TCRdb to about 2017). Study-wide context: According to an earlier analysis of 587 of the donors, some 170 million T cells yielded roughly 110 million unique TCR beta sequences and approximately 300 Gb of sequence data. A later genetic analysis used genome-wide SNP genotypes for about three fifths of the 666 donors, treating that subset as a discovery cohort. High-throughput TCR immunosequencing, statistical association of individual TCRs with disease status, and machine learning were combined to predict cytomegalovirus infection status. Donor age, sex, ethnicity and CMV serostatus were compiled together with the repertoire data. HLA typing included class I and class II loci at four-digit resolution. In addition to the first cohort of 650 to 800 subjects, a separate validation cohort of 130 or so different subjects was used. Approximately 310 gigabases of sequencing data and tens of millions of unique TCR sequences made up an early release that covered several hundred HLA-typed donors. To study patterns of TCR occurrence, a later analysis re-analyzed previously published TCR beta repertoires from around 660 donors and added high-resolution HLA genotyping. Roughly five DR-DQ haplotypes were handled as single units for association and clustering because linkage in the cohort was strong. Of the roughly 400 genotyped donors, roughly 80% fell in the genetic ancestry cluster associated with self-reported Caucasian donors. Every discovery cohort repertoire had been produced on one sequencing platform. To decide whether each TCR beta V gene segment behaved as functional or pseudogenic, an earlier analysis of some 600 of the donors relied on high-throughput TCR beta sequencing. The study aimed to test whether cataloging public T cell receptors could reveal signatures of past pathogen exposure. The study profiled the T cell repertoires of 500 to 800 subjects by immunosequencing and related them to cytomegalovirus serostatus. Rather than using new phenotypic data, the later analysis identified candidate immune exposures from TCR beta sequences and from how often those sequences occurred across donors. Typing coverage varied by locus: about 620-630 donors for A, B, C, DRB1 and DQB1; 522 for DQA1; approximately 570 for DPA1; roughly 450 for DPB1. Among 350 to 400 genotyped donors of the cohort, an average of about 240,000 unique TCR beta nucleotide sequences were sequenced per donor, roughly 18% of them non-productive. Results the study describes overall, beyond this receptor: A later analysis reported that several top co-occurrence clusters appeared linked to parvovirus B19, influenza, CMV and Epstein-Barr virus. A cluster of highly shared sequence variants was judged likely to be a technical artifact of the sequencing pipeline. Across donors, most TCR sequences were observed very rarely, whereas some public TCRs were present in many individuals. In a later analysis, HLA-associated TCR beta chains showed more clonal expansion and lower generation probabilities than non-associated chains that were equally common. When HLA alleles, especially DR and DQ, strongly co-occurred, attributing TCR associations to individual alleles was difficult. Presence/absence analyses assumed roughly uniform sequencing depth across donors, an assumption that may not hold. In a later analysis, the rate of TCR association differed among HLA loci, with DRB1 alleles having the most associated TCRs and HLA-C alleles having the fewest. Specific HLA alleles were associated with 16,951 TCR beta sequences at a false discovery rate of 0.05 in a later analysis. The classifier was reported to diagnose cytomegalovirus status with high specificity and sensitivity in both the original and validation cohorts. Broadly in line with IMGT annotations, most TCR beta V segments showed up in productive rearrangements about 90% or about 30% of the time in an earlier analysis of some 590 of the donors. The earlier analysis of about 600 of the donors excluded some 15 rarely observed V segments, including chromosome 9 orphons, because counts were too low. In vitro tests confirmed that three of the cytomegalovirus-associated TCR beta chains recognize cytomegalovirus antigens. In this cohort, only TCR beta chains were sequenced, and detectable features were limited by the absence of alpha or paired-chain data. Because some donors lacked HLA typing at each locus, the association tests relied only on the typed subset. In a later analysis, most CMV-associated TCR beta chains were found to appear HLA-restricted, with HLA associations seemingly driven largely by CMV exposure. An association between a missense DCLRE1C variant and V-gene and J-gene trimming of TCR beta chains was found in a later genetic analysis and replicated in an independent cohort. A further reported finding was that TCR beta sequences accurately predicted the HLA-A and HLA-B alleles for most subjects in the first cohort. According to the authors, the approach could potentially be generalized to other disease states and immunological phenotypes. In the study, approximately 160 TCR beta chains were listed as associated with cytomegalovirus. Some IMGT-functional V segments, including TRBV6-2 and TRBV6-3, could not be told apart with the 87-base-pair reads, so those segments were excluded. Correlated functional status among segregating V segments might reflect linkage disequilibrium, but an unknown experimental factor could not be ruled out. Compared with the roughly 700-donor mean, donors in an Asian-associated ancestry cluster had fewer N-insertions in productive TCRs, according to a later genetic analysis. For the cohort, immune exposure information was limited to CMV serostatus.

The cohort was made up of roughly 670 healthy bone marrow donors. Cohort members were all nominally healthy when sampled, although unrecorded immune exposures were likely present. The donor tested CMV seropositive and was one of the 289 seropositive cohort members. A peripheral blood sample was collected from each donor, and TCR beta sequencing was performed on peripheral blood mononuclear cells. Genomic DNA extraction from the blood cell samples was performed with the Qiagen DNeasy Blood Extraction Kit. For this clone: Its target antigen remains unknown. No quality values exist for individual bases; no much larger clone is one base distant.

Libraries were prepared through the immunoSEQ multiplex PCR assay. For the multiplex PCR, a mixture combining 60 forward primers for TCR Vbeta segments and 13 reverse primers for TCR Jbeta segments was used. The CDR3 region of rearranged TCR beta genes was amplified from genomic DNA by a multiplex PCR assay. The Illumina HiSeq System was used to sequence the amplified TCR beta libraries as 87-base-pair reads. The published analysis was carried out like this. Across the roughly 600 repertoires, a later analysis counted roughly 84 million unique TCR beta chains, approximately 10 million of which were shared by at least two donors. Raw reads were error-corrected and collapsed into unique sequences by a nearest-neighbor algorithm in which closely related sequences were merged to remove PCR and sequencing errors. CDR3 sequences were aligned to IMGT reference sequences to assign V, D and J gene segments. Each retained sequence needed at least a six-nucleotide match to both a V gene segment and a J gene segment. A rearrangement counted as productive if the CDR3 had no stop codons and remained in frame with V and J, and every other rearrangement counted as non-productive. Following IMGT convention, CDR3 was defined as the stretch from the second conserved V-encoded cysteine to the conserved J-encoded phenylalanine. The earlier analysis of roughly 590 of the donors excluded any sequence lacking an unambiguous match to a single V gene segment. An earlier analysis of a few hundred of the donors classified V segments as functional when productive rearrangements were above 56.7% and as segregating when the standard deviation between donors was above 5%. A statistical classification framework was built to diagnose cytomegalovirus status from the catalog of TCR beta chain sequences. In a later analysis, TCR nucleotide sequences were compared against IMGT/GENE-DB human TR gene sequences so that V and J genes could be assigned. A later analysis assigned CDR3 sequences and most-parsimonious VDJ recombination scenarios with the TCRdist pipeline. In a later analysis, each TCR beta chain was defined by its CDR3 amino acid sequence together with its V-gene family, and reads lacking a unique V-gene family were excluded. In a later analysis, approximately 640 highly shared, low-generation-probability nucleotide sequences were removed to address suspected cross-contamination and a sequencing artifact. In a later analysis, a clonal expansion index for each public chain was calculated from normalized within-repertoire ranks of inferred template counts. Generation probabilities in a later analysis came from a VDJ recombination model fitted to out-of-frame rearrangements, and those results were checked against IGoR. Hypergeometric tests were used in a later analysis to score TCR-TCR, TCR-HLA and TCR-CMV co-occurrence, with a repertoire-size bias correction applied to the TCR pairs. A later analysis estimated false discovery rates by permuting HLA or CMV assignments 20 times. A later analysis grouped co-occurring TCRs with DBSCAN, adding TCRdist sequence similarity when clustering within HLA-allele-positive subsets. For co-occurrence clustering, repertoires with fewer than 30,000 or more than 120,000 public chains were excluded, along with 5 or 6 repertoires with anomalous nucleotide sharing. TCRdb provides this immuneACCESS table in a form limited to in-frame rearrangements. Some clones are lacking; in checked studies, under half of them reflect an unresolved V gene, and why the rest are absent is not known. That table gives V, J and clone size, and the DNA gave D and trimming. For this sample there are about 85,000 clones; roughly 80% appear just once. The ten largest make up about a third of the sample.

Per the germline V gene, MNHNS is the CDR1 and SASEGT is the CDR2. The germline V and J ends show losses of 4 bases and 2 bases respectively, and no gene match explains 7 bases of the junction. Counted from cysteine to phenylalanine, this CDR3 has 16 amino acids. The CDR3 DNA has 48 bases and is translated from base 1. The sample was PBMCs. The sequence derives from a man between 45 and 60 years old in good health and CMV-seropositive. Recombination joined TRBV6-1 with TRBJ2-3; TRBD2 aligns with 9 central bases. The DNA is as follows: TGTGCCAGCAGTGGTACTAGCGGGCGCCCCACAGATACGCAGTATTTT. The resulting protein is CASSGTSGRPTDTQYF.